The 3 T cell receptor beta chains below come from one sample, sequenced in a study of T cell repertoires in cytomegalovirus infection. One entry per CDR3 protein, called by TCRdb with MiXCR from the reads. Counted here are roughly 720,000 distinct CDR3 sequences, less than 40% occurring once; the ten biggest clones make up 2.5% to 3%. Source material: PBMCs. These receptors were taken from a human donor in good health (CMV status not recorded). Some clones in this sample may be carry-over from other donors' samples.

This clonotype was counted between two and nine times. Here the CDR3 reads CASSELEDATNEKLFF. CDR3 bases: TGTGCCAGCAGTGAATTAGAAGACGCAACTAATGAAAAACTGTTTTTT. The chain uses TRBV6-1 and TRBJ1-4; D uncertain. The length of the CDR3 is 16 residues. Between the trimmed V and J ends, which lost 2 bases and 0 bases, there was a span of 10 bases. Germline CDR1 MNHNS, CDR2 SASEGT.

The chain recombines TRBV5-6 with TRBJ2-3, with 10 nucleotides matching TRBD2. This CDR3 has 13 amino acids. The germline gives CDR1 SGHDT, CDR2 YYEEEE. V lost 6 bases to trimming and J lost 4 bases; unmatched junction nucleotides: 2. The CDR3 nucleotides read TGTGCCAGCAAACTAGCGGGGCCAGATACGCAGTATTTT. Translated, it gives CASKLAGPDTQYF.

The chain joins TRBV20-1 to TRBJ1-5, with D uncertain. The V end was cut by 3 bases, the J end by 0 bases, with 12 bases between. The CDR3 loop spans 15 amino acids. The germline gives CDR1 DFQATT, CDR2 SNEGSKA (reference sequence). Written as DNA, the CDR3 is TGCAGTGCTAGTGCAGCAGTCAATAGCAATCAGCCCCAGCATTTT. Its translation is CSASAAVNSNQPQHF.